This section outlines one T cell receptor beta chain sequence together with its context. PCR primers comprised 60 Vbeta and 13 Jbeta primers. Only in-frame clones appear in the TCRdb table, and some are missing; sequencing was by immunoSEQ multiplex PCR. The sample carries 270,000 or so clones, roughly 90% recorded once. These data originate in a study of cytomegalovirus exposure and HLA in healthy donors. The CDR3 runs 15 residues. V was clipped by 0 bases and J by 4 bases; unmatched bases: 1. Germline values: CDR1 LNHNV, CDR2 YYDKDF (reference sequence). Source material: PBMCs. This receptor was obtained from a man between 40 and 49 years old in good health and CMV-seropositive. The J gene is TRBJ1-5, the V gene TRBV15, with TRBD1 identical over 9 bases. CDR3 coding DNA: TGTGCCACCAGCAGAGATGGGACAGGGAATCAGCCCCAGCATTTT. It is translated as CATSRDGTGNQPQHF.